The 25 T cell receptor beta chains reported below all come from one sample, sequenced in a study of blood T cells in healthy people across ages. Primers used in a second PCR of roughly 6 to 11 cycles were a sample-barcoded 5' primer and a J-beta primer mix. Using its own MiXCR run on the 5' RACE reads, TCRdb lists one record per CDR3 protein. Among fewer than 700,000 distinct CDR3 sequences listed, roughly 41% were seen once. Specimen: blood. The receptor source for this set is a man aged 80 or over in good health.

CDR3 sequence: CASRGQESQPQHF. In nucleotides, the CDR3 is TGTGCCAGCAGAGGACAGGAAAGTCAGCCCCAGCATTTT. The chain couples TRBV2 to TRBJ1-5; 7 bases agree with TRBD1. The germline gives CDR1 SNHLY, CDR2 FYNNEI. This CDR3 is 13 amino acids long. Trimming cost V 6 bases and J 6 bases; bases outside gene matches: 5.

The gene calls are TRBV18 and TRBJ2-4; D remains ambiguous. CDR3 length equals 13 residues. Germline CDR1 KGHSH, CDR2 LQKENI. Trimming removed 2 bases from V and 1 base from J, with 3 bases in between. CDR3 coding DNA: TGTGCCAGCTCACCAGATGCCAAAAACATTCAGTACTTC. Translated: CASSPDAKNIQYF.

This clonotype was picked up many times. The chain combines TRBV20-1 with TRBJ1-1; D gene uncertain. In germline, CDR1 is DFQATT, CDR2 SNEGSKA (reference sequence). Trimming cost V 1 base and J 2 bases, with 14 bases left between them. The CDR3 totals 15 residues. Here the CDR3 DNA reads TGCAGTGCTAGAGGACGTCGGGCAGGAAACACTGAAGCTTTCTTT. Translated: CSARGRRAGNTEAFF.

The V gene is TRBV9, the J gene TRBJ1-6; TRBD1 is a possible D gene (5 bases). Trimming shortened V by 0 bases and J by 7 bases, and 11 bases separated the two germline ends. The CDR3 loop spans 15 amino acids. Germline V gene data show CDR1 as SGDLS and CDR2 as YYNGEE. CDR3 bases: TGTGCCAGCAGCGTAGAAACAGGTTCGAATTCACCCCTCCACTTT. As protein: CASSVETGSNSPLHF.

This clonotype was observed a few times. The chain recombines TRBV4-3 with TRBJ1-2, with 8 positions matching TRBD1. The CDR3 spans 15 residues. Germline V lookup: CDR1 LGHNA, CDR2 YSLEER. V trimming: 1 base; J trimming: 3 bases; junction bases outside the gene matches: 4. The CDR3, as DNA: TGCGCCAGCAGCCAAGCCGGGACAGGACACTATGGCTACACCTTC. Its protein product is CASSQAGTGHYGYTF.

In DNA, the CDR3 is TGTGCCATCAGTGCTGGACAGGGGGGGAACGAGCAGTACTTC. Amino acid sequence: CAISAGQGGNEQYF. V gene TRBV10-3 combines with J gene TRBJ2-4, with TRBD1 matching over 10 bases. The J call may be faulty, since TRBJ2-7 better matches the DNA end. The germline V gene has CDR1 ENHRY and CDR2 SYGVKD. The CDR3 has 14 residues.

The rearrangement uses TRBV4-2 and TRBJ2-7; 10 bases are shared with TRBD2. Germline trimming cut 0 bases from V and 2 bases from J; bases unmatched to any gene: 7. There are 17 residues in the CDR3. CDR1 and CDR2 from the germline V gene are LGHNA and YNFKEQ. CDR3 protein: CASSQDLGLAGAYEQYF. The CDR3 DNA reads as TGTGCCAGCAGCCAAGATCTCGGGCTAGCGGGAGCCTACGAGCAGTACTTC.

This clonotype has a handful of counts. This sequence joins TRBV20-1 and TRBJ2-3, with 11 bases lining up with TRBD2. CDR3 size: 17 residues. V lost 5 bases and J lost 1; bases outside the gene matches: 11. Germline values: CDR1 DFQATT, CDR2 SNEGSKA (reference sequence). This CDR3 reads CSASVSGGAIGTDTQYF. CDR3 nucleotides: TGCAGTGCTTCGGTTAGCGGGGGGGCGATCGGCACAGATACGCAGTATTTT.

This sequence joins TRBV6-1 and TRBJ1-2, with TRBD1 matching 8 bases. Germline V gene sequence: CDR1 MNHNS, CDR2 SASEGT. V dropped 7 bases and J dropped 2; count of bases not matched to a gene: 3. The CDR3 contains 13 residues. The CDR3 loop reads CASKQGVNYGYTF. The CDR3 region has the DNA TGTGCCAGCAAACAGGGGGTAAACTATGGCTACACCTTC.

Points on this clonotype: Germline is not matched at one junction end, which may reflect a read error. Here the CDR3 reads CASAKTSGTDTQYF. The CDR3 DNA reads TGCGCCAGCGCGAAGACTAGCGGCACAGATACGCAGTATTTT. The chain couples TRBV11-2 to TRBJ2-3; 8 bases match TRBD2. The CDR3 spans 14 residues. The germline V gene encodes CDR1 SGHAT and CDR2 FQNNGV.

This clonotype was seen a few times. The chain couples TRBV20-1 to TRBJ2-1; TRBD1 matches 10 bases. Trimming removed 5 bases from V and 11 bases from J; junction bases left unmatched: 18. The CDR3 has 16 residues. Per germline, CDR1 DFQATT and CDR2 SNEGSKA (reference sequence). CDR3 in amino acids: CSARIPGQGRNAKQFF. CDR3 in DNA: TGCAGTGCTCGAATACCGGGACAGGGGAGAAATGCGAAGCAGTTCTTC.

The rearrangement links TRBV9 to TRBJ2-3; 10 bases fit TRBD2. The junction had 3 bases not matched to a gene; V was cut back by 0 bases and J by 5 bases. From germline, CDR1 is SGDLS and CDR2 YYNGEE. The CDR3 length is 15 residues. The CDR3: CASSVVASGGDTQYF. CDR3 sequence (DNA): TGTGCCAGCAGCGTAGTAGCTAGCGGGGGAGATACGCAGTATTTT.

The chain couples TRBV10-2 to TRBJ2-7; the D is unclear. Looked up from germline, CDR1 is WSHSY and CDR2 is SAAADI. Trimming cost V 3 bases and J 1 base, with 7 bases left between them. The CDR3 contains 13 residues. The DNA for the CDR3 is TGCGCCAGCAGTGATGGCAATTCCTACGAGCAGTACTTC. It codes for CASSDGNSYEQYF.

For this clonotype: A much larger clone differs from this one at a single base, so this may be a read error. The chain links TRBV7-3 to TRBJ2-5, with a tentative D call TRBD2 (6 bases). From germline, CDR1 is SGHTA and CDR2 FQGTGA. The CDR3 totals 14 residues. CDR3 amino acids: CASSLNGGSETQSF. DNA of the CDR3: TGTGCCAGCAGCCTGAATGGAGGGAGCGAGACCCAGTCCTTC.

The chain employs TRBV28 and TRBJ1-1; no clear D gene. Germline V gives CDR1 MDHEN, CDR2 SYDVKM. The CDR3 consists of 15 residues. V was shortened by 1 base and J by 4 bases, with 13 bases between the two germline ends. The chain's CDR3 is CASSLSRGEGTEAFF. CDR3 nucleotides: TGTGCCAGCAGTTTATCCCGGGGTGAGGGCACTGAAGCTTTCTTT.

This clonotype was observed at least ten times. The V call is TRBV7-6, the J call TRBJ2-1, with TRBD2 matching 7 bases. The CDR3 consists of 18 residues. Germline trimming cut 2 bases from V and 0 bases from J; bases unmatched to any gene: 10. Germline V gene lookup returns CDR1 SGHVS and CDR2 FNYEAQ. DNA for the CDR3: TGTGCCAGCAGCTTAAGATCGCGAGCGGGAAGCTCCTACAATGAGCAGTTCTTC. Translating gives CASSLRSRAGSSYNEQFF.

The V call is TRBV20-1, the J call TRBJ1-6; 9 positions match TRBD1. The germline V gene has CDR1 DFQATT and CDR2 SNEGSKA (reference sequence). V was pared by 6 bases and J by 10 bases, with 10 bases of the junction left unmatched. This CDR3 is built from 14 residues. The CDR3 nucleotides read TGCAGTGCCCTACCGGGGACAGGGCGATCACCCCTCCACTTT. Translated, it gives CSALPGTGRSPLHF.

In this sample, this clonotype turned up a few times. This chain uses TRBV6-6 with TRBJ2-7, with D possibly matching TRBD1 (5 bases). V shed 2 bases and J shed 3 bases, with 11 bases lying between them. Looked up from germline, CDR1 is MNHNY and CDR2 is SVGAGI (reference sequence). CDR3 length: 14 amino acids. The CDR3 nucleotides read TGTGCCAGCAGTTACCCGGACAAAGGCTACGAGCAGTACTTC. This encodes CASSYPDKGYEQYF.

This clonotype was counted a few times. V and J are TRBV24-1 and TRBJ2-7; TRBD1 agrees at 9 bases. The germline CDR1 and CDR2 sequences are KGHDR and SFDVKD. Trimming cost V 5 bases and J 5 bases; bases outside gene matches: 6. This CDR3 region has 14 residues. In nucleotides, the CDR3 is TGTGCCACCAGTGCATCTGGACAGGGGAACGAGCAGTACTTC. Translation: CATSASGQGNEQYF.

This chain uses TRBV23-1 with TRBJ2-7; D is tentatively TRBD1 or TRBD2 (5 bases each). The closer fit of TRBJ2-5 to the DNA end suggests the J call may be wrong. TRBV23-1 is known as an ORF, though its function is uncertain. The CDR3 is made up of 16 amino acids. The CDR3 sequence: CASSQWVLGDRETQYF. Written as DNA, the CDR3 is TGCGCCAGCAGTCAATGGGTCCTAGGGGACCGGGAGACCCAGTACTTC.

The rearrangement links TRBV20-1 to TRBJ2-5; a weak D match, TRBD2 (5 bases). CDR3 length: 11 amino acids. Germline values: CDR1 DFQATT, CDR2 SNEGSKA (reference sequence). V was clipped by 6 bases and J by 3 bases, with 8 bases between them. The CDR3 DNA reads TGCAGTGCAACTAGGAAAGAGACCCAGTACTTC. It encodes CSATRKETQYF.

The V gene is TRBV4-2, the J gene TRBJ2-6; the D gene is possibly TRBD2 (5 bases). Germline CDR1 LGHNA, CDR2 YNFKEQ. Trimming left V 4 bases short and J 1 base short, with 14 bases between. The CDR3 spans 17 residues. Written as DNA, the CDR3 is TGTGCCAGCAGCCGGGAGCTGACGAGATCTGGGGCCAACGTCCTGACTTTC. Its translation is CASSRELTRSGANVLTF.

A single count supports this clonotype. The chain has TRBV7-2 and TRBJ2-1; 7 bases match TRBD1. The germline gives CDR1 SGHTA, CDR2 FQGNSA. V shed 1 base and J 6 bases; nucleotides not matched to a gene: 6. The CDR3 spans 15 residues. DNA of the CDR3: TGTGCCAGCAGCTTAGAGAGGGGGCTCGGCAATGAGCAGTTCTTC. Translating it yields CASSLERGLGNEQFF.

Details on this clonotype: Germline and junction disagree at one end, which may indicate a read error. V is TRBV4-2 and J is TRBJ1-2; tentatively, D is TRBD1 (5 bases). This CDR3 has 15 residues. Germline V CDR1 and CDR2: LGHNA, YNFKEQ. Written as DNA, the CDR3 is TGTGCCAACAGCCAGGACGGGGGAACCAACTATGGCTACACCTTC. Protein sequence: CANSQDGGTNYGYTF.

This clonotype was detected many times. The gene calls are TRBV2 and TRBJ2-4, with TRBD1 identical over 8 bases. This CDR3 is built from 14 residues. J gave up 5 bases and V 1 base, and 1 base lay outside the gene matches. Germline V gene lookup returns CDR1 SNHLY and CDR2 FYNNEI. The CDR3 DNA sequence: TGTGCCAGCAGTGAAGGGACAGGGCAAAACATTCAGTACTTC. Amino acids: CASSEGTGQNIQYF.